The rows below give T cell receptor beta chains drawn from one sample of a study of blood T cell repertoires in COVID-19. TCRdb keeps only in-frame clones here, not all; method: immunoSEQ multiplex PCR. The repertoire holds 150,000 to 200,000 clones, with around 87% as singletons. Sequenced sample: peripheral blood. All receptors come from a woman of 80 years or more with COVID-19, enrolled during active disease. CDR3s include the opening cysteine and the closing phenylalanine or tryptophan. Each record gives: J gene, clone size, D gene, V gene, CDR3 DNA, CDR3 protein. The D gene is left open where the match is weak. Size is stated for part of the rows, as once, few or many counts, or as a class when the clone is expanded.

>TRBJ1-3|few|NA|TRBV28
TGTGCCAGCAGAGGGGGGGGCCAAGGAAACACCATATATTTT
CASRGGGQGNTIYF
>TRBJ2-6|NA|TRBD1|TRBV19
TGTGCCACCGGAGGACAGGGGAGAGCTGGGGCCAACGTCCTGACTTTC
CATGGQGRAGANVLTF
>TRBJ1-4|NA|TRBD1|TRBV5-1
TGCGCCAGCAGTAACAGGGGATCTGGTACTGAAAAACTGTTTTTT
CASSNRGSGTEKLFF
>TRBJ2-3|NA|TRBD2|TRBV7-3
TGTGCCAGCAGTCTTCTAGCGGCTAGCACAGATACGCAGTATTTT
CASSLLAASTDTQYF
>TRBJ2-6|NA|TRBD2|TRBV28
TGTGCCAGCAGTGTGGGACTAGCGGGAGTGGGAGGGGCCAACGTCCTGACTTTC
CASSVGLAGVGGANVLTF
>TRBJ2-5|NA|NA|TRBV6-2/TRBV6-3
TGTGCCAGCAGTCCCCTCGGACAGAGTGAGACCCAGTACTTC
CASSPLGQSETQYF
>TRBJ1-2|NA|NA|TRBV29-1
TGCAGCGAACGGGGGGCGAGGGGCTACACCTTC
CSERGARGYTF
>TRBJ2-2|NA|TRBD2|TRBV28
TGTGCCAGCAGTTTATTAGGGCTAGCGGGAGACACCGGGGAGCTGTTTTTT
CASSLLGLAGDTGELFF
>TRBJ2-7|many|NA|TRBV6-6
TGTGCCAGCAGCCGGGACACCGACTACGAGCAGTACTTC
CASSRDTDYEQYF
>TRBJ2-3|NA|TRBD1|TRBV7-2
TGTGCCAGCAGCAAAGACAGGGCCACGCAGTATTTT
CASSKDRATQYF
>TRBJ2-1|NA|TRBD1|TRBV10-3
TGTGCCATCAGTGCAGTGGGACAGGGAGTCGGGGGTGAGCAGTTCTTC
CAISAVGQGVGGEQFF
>TRBJ1-1|NA|NA|TRBV19
TGTGCCAGTAGTAGGGCTGCGCGGGGGAACGCTGAAGCTTTCTTT
CASSRAARGNAEAFF
>TRBJ2-2|many|TRBD2|TRBV28
TGTGCCAGCAGGCCGGGACTAGCGAACACCGGGGAGCTGTTTTTT
CASRPGLANTGELFF
>TRBJ2-5|NA|TRBD2|TRBV7-9
TGTGCCAGCAGCTTGAGTCTAGCGGGAGTTGAGACCCAGTACTTC
CASSLSLAGVETQYF
>TRBJ2-2|NA|NA|TRBV5-1
TGCGCCAGCAGCGGCGGGACTCCAAACACCGGGGAGCTGTTTTTT
CASSGGTPNTGELFF
>TRBJ1-5|NA|NA|TRBV4-3
TGCGCCAGCAGCCCCAAGTGGGAGTTAAATCAGCCCCAGCATTTT
CASSPKWELNQPQHF
>TRBJ1-1|NA|NA|TRBV7-2
TGTGCCAGCAGCCGACTGACGCGTGAAGCTTTCTTT
CASSRLTREAFF
>TRBJ2-7|NA|NA|TRBV4-1
TGCGCCAGCAGCCAAGAGTTAGCACACGCTCAGACGCAGTACTTC
CASSQELAHAQTQYF